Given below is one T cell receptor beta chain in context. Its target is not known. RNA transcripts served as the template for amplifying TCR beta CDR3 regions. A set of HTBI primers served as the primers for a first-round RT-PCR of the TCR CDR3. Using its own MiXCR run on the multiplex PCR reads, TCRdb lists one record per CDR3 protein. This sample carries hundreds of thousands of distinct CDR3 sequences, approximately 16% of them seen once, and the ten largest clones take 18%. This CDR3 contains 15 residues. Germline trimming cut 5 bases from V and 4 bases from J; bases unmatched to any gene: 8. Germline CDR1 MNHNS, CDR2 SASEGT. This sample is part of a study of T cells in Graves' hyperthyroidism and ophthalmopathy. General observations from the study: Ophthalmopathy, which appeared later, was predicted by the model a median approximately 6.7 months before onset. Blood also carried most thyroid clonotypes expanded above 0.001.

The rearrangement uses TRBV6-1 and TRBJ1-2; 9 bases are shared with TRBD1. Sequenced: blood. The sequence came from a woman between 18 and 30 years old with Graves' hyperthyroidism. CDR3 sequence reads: CASSLGTGPFYGYTF. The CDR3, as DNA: TGTGCCAGCAGTCTCGGGACAGGGCCTTTCTATGGCTACACCTTC.